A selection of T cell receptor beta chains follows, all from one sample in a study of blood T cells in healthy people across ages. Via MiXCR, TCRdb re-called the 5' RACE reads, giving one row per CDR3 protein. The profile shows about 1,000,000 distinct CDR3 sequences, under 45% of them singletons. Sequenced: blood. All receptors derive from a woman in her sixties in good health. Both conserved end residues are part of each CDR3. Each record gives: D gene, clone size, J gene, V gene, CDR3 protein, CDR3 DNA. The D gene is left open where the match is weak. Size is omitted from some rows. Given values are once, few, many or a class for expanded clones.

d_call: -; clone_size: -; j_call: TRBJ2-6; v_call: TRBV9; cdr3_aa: CASSVGPGAGGANVLTF; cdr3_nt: TGTGCCAGCAGCGTAGGTCCGGGAGCCGGTGGGGCCAACGTCCTGACTTTC
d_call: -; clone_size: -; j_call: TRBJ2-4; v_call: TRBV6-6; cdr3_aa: CASSHKAVTPKNIQYF; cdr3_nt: TGTGCCAGCAGTCATAAGGCCGTGACCCCCAAAAACATTCAGTACTTC
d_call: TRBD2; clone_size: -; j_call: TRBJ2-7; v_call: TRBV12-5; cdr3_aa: CASGLGLAGVRDEQYF; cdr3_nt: TGTGCTAGTGGTTTGGGCTTAGCGGGAGTGAGAGATGAGCAGTACTTC
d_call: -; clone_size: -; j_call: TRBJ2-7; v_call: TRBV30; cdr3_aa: CAWSVFSKVPYEQYF; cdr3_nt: TGTGCCTGGAGTGTATTCAGTAAAGTTCCCTACGAGCAGTACTTC
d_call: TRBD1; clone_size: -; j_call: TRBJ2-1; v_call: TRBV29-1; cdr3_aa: CSVPQGATYSEQFF; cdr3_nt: TGCAGCGTGCCCCAGGGGGCTACCTACTCTGAGCAGTTCTTC
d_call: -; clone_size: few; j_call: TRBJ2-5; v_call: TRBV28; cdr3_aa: CASSSGLGGTQYF; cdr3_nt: TGTGCCAGCAGTTCGGGACTCGGGGGGACCCAGTACTTC
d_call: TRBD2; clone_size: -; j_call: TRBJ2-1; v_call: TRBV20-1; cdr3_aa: CSARSLAGGLNEQFF; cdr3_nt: TGCAGTGCTAGATCTCTAGCGGGGGGGTTGAATGAGCAGTTCTTC
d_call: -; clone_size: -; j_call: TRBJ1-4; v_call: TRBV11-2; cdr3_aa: CASSLGGGVTNEKLFF; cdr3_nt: TGTGCCAGCAGCTTAGGGGGCGGCGTAACTAATGAAAAACTGTTTTTT
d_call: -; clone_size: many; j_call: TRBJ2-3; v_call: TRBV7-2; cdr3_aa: CASSPRAGTDTQYF; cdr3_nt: TGTGCCAGCAGTCCCAGAGCTGGGACAGATACGCAGTATTTT
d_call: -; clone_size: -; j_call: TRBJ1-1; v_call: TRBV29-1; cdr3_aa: CSVARGGPEAFF; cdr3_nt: TGCAGCGTTGCCCGGGGGGGGCCCGAAGCTTTCTTT
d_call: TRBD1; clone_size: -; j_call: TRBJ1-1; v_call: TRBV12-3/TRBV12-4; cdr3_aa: CASSLGQGTMNTEAFF; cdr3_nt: TGTGCCAGCAGTTTAGGACAGGGGACCATGAACACTGAAGCTTTCTTT
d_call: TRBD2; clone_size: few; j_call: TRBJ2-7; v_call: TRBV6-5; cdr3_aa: CASSSRGRASYEQYF; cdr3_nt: TGTGCCAGCAGTTCCCGGGGGAGGGCCTCCTACGAGCAGTACTTC
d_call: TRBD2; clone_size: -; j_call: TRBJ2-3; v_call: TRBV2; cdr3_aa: CASSELAGWQDTQYF; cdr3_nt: TGTGCCAGCAGTGAACTAGCGGGATGGCAAGATACGCAGTATTTT
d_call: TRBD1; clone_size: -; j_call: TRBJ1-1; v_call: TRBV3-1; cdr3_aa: CASSLSTGLTEAFF; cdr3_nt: TGTGCCAGCAGCCTGTCGACAGGGCTTACTGAAGCTTTCTTT
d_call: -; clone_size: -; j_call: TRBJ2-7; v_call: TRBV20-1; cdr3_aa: CSASATGLTYEQYF; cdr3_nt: TGCAGTGCTAGTGCGACAGGCTTAACCTACGAGCAGTACTTC
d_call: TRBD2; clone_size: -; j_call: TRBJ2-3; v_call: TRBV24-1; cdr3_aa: CATSAGGRRGDTQYF; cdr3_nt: TGTGCCACCAGTGCCGGCGGGAGAAGAGGGGATACGCAGTATTTT
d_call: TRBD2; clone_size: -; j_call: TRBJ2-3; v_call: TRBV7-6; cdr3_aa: CASTRGATSGRPTDTQYF; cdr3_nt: TGTGCCAGCACCCGGGGAGCGACTAGCGGGAGGCCCACAGATACGCAGTATTTT
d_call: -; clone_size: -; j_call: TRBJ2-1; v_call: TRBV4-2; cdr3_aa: CASSQDQEGFTYNEQFF; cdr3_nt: TGTGCCAGCAGCCAAGATCAGGAGGGATTCACCTACAATGAGCAGTTCTTC
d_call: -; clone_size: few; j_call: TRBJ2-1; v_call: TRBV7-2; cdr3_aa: CASSLAALEQFF; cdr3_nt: TGTGCCAGCAGCTTAGCAGCTCTTGAGCAGTTCTTC
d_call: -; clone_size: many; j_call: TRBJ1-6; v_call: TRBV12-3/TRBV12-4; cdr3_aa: CASTFGPTPLHF; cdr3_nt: TGTGCCAGCACTTTCGGACCAACACCCCTCCACTTT
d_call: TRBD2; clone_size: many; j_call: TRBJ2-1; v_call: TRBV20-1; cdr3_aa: CSASTSGRASEQFF; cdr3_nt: TGCAGTGCTTCGACTAGCGGGAGGGCTAGTGAGCAGTTCTTC
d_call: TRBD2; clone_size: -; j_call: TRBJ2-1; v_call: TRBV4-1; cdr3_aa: CASSHYRGRAGNEQFF; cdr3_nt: TGCGCCAGCAGCCATTATCGGGGGAGGGCCGGGAATGAGCAGTTCTTC
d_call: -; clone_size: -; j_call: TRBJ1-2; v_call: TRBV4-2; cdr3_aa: CASSQRERPYGYTF; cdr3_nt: TGTGCCAGCAGCCAACGGGAAAGGCCCTATGGCTACACCTTC
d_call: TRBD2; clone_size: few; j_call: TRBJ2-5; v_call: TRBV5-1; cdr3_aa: CASSTGLAGGPQETQYF; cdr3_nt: TGCGCCAGCAGCACCGGACTAGCGGGAGGGCCTCAAGAGACCCAGTACTTC
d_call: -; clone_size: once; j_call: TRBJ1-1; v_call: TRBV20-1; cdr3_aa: CSIGGNTEAFF; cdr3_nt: TGCAGTATCGGGGGGAACACTGAAGCTTTCTTT
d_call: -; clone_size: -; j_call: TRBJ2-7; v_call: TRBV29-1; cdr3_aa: CSVRGTYEQYF; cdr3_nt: TGCAGCGTACGAGGAACCTACGAGCAGTACTTC
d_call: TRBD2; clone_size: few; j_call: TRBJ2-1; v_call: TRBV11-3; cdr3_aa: CASSPVAGVNEQFF; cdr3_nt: TGTGCCAGCAGCCCAGTAGCGGGAGTAAATGAGCAGTTCTTC
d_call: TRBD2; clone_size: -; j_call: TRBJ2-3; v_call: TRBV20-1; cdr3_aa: CSAALISGSLDTQYF; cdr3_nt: TGCAGTGCTGCCCTAATTAGCGGGAGTTTAGATACGCAGTATTTT
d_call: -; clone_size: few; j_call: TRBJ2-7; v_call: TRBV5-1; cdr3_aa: CASSLGGGSTYEQYF; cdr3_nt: TGCGCCAGCAGCTTGGGAGGGGGATCGACCTACGAGCAGTACTTC
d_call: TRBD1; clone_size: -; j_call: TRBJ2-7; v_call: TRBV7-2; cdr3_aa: CASRDRGRSEQYF; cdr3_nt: TGTGCCAGCAGGGACAGGGGGCGAAGCGAGCAGTACTTC
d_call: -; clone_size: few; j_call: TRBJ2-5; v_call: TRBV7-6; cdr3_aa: CASRTVGLETQYF; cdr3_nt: TGTGCCAGCAGAACAGTTGGGTTAGAGACCCAGTACTTC
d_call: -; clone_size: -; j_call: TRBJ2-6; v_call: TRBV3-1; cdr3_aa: CASSLYMVGKGANVLTF; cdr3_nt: TGTGCCAGCAGCCTCTATATGGTTGGGAAAGGGGCCAACGTCCTGACTTTC
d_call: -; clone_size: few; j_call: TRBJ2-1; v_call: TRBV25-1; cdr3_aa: CASLDIQTDNEQFF; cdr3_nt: TGTGCCAGCTTGGACATCCAGACAGATAATGAGCAGTTCTTC
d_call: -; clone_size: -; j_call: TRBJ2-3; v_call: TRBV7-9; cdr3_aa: CACSLDRGSTDTQYF; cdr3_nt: TGTGCCTGCAGCTTAGATCGGGGGAGCACAGATACGCAGTATTTT
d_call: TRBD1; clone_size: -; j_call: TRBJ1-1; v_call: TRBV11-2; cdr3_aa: CASSLAYRGPNTEAFF; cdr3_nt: TGTGCCAGCAGCTTAGCGTACAGGGGGCCGAACACTGAAGCTTTCTTT
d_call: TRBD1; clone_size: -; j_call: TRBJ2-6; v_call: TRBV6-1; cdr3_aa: CASSTWTGSFPGANVLTF; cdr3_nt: TGTGCCAGCAGTACCTGGACAGGCAGCTTCCCTGGGGCCAACGTCCTGACTTTC
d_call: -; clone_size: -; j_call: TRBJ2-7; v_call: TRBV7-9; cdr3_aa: CASSRAQRKSYEQYF; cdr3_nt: TGTGCCAGCAGCCGGGCCCAACGTAAATCCTACGAGCAGTACTTC
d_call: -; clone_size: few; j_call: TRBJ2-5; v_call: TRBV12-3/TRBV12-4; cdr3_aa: CASSLVQFPAETQYF; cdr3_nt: TGTGCCAGCAGTTTGGTCCAGTTCCCCGCGGAGACCCAGTACTTC
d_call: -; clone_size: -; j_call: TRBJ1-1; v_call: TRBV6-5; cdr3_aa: CASSYGKGRTEAFF; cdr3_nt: TGTGCCAGCAGTTACGGGAAGGGGCGAACTGAAGCTTTCTTT
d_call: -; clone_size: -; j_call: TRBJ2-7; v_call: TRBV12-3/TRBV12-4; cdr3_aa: CASSRGASSYEQYF; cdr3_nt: TGTGCCAGCAGTCGGGGGGCGTCCTCCTACGAGCAGTACTTC
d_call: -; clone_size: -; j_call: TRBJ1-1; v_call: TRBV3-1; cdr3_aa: CASSQVHMNTGAFF; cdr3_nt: TGTGCCAGCAGCCAAGTCCACATGAACACTGGAGCTTTCTTT
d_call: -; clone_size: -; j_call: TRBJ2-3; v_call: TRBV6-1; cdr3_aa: CASSEWGHPTDTQYF; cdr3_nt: TGTGCCAGCAGTGAATGGGGACACCCCACAGATACGCAGTATTTT
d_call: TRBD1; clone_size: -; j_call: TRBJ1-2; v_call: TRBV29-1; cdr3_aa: CSVEVATGGLYGYTF; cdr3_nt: TGCAGCGTTGAAGTAGCGACAGGGGGCCTCTATGGCTACACCTTC
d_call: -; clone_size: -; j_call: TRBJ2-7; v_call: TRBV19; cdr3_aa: CASSSAGVAGYYEQYF; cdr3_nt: TGTGCCAGTAGTAGCGCAGGGGTGGCAGGGTACTACGAGCAGTACTTC
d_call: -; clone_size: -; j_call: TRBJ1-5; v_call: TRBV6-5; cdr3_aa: CASSSQDSQPQHF; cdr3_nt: TGTGCCAGCAGTTCGCAGGACAGTCAGCCCCAGCATTTT
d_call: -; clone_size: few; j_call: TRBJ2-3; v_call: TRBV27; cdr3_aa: CASSLPPGTSSTDTQYF; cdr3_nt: TGTGCCAGCAGTTTGCCCCCCGGGACATCTAGCACAGATACGCAGTATTTT
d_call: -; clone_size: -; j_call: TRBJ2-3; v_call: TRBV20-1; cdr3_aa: CSATPTPMGNTDTQYF; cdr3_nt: TGCAGTGCCACTCCGACCCCCATGGGCAACACAGATACGCAGTATTTT
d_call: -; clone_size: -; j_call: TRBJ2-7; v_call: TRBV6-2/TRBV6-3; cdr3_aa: CASSQGTEGKQYF; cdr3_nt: TGTGCCAGCAGTCAAGGGACGGAGGGGAAACAGTACTTC
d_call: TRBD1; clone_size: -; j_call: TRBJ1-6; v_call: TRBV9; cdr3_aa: CAGNKYDRESITLHF; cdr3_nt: TGTGCCGGCAACAAGTACGACAGGGAGTCCATCACCCTCCACTTT
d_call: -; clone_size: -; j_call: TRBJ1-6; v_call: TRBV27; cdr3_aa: CASSLIRGDYSPLHF; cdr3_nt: TGTGCCAGCAGTCTTATCAGGGGAGACTATTCACCCCTCCACTTT